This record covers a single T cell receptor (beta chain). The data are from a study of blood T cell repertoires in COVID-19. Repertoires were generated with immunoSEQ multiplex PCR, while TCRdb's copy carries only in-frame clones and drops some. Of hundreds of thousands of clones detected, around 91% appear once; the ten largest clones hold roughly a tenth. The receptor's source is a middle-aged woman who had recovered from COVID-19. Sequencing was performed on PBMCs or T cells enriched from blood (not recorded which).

The CDR3 loop reads CATSDSGQGISQYF. CDR3 coding DNA: TGTGCCACCAGTGATTCGGGACAGGGGATTTCGCAGTACTTC. This chain links TRBV24-1 with TRBJ2-7; 10 nucleotides line up with TRBD1. The CDR3 spans 14 residues. Germline-derived CDR1 and CDR2 are KGHDR and SFDVKD. The trim removed 2 bases at V and 9 bases at J, leaving 6 bases unmatched.